This TCR beta chain originates from a study of post-analysis software for immune sequencing data. Study in general: Patients with relapsing-remitting, secondary progressive and progressive-relapsing multiple sclerosis courses were all represented.

The V gene lost 3 bases and the J gene lost 2 bases, with 6 bases spanning the gap. This CDR3 contains 12 residues. The germline V gene has CDR1 SQVTM and CDR2 ANQGSEA. TCR beta cDNA libraries included unique molecular identifiers. Between roughly 0.95 and 10 million T cells gave rise to a few hundred thousand cDNA molecules. TCRdb itself ran the PCR reads through MiXCR, one entry per CDR3 protein. Of roughly 400,000 distinct CDR3 sequences listed, roughly 40% are singletons. This clonotype has more than one count but fewer than ten. Its target is unknown. Study-level findings and limits: The normalized Chao1 diversity of multiple sclerosis patients was significantly lower than that of controls. Patients showed TRBV5-6, TRBV5-1 and TRBV20-1 among 4 or 5 TRBV segments more frequent than in controls.

The V gene is TRBV29-1, the J gene TRBJ2-3, with D possibly being TRBD1 (5 bases). The receptor comes from a girl under 10 years old with multiple sclerosis. The sample taken for sequencing was blood. CDR3 DNA: TGCAGCGTTGACAGGGACACAGATACGCAGTATTTT. Encoded protein: CSVDRDTDTQYF.